This T cell receptor beta chain is drawn from a study of blood T cells in healthy people across ages. Trimming left V 7 bases short and J 5 bases short, with 18 bases between. This CDR3 is 14 amino acids long. Per germline, CDR1 MNHNY and CDR2 SVGAGI (reference sequence). Primers used in a second PCR of roughly 7 to 12 cycles were a sample-barcoded 5' primer and a J-beta primer mix. One entry per CDR3 protein results from TCRdb running MiXCR on the 5' RACE reads. This sample has more than 1 million distinct CDR3 sequences, with 45% found just once. The TCR comes from a woman in her fifties or sixties in good health. The rearrangement uses TRBV6-6 and TRBJ2-7, with a weak D call TRBD1 (6 bases). Sequenced material: blood. The CDR3 region is CASIPSVGADEQYF. In DNA, the CDR3 is TGTGCCAGCATTCCCTCTGTGGGGGCGGACGAGCAGTACTTC.